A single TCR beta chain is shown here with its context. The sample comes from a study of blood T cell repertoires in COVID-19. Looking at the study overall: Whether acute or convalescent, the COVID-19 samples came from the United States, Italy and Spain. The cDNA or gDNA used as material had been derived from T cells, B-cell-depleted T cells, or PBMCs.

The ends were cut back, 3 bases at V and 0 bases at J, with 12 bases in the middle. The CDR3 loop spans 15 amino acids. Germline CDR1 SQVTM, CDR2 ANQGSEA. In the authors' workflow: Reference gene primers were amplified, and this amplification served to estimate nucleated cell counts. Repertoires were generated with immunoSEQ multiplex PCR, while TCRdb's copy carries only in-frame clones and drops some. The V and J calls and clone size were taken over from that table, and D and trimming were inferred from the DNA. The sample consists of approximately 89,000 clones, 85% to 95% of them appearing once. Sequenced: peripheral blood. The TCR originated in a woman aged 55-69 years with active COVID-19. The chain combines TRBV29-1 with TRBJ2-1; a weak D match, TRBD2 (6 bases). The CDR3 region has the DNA TGCAGCGTTGATTGGAGGGTGAGCTCCTACAATGAGCAGTTCTTC. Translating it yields CSVDWRVSSYNEQFF.